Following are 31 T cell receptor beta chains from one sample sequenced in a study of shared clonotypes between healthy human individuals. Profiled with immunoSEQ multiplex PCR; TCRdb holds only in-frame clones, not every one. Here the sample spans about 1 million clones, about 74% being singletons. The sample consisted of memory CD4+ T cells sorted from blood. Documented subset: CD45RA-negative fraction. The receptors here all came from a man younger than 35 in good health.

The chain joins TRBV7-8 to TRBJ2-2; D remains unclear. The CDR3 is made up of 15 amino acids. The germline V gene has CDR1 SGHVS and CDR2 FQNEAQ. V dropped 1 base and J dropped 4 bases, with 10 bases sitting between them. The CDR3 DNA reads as TGTGCCAGCAGCTTAGTCATGAAGGGCACCGGGGAGCTGTTTTTT. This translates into CASSLVMKGTGELFF. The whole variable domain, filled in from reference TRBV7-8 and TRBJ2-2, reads GAGVSQSPRYKVAKRGQDVALRCDPISGHVSLFWYQQALGQGPEFLTYFQNEAQLDKSGLPSDRFFAERPEGSVSTLKIQRTQQEDSAVYLCASSLVMKGTGELFFGEGSRLTVL.

The CDR3 sequence is CASSSLPGQGTYEQYF. Written as DNA, the CDR3 is TGCGCCAGCAGCTCTTTACCGGGACAGGGGACCTACGAGCAGTACTTC. This chain connects TRBV5-1 to TRBJ2-7, with 10 bases fitting TRBD1. CDR3 length: 16 amino acids. With V trimmed by 3 bases and J by 2 bases, 8 bases remained unmatched. The V gene's germline CDR1 is SGHRS and CDR2 YFSETQ. Together with reference TRBV5-1 and TRBJ2-7, the CDR3 gives the full variable domain: KAGVTQTPRYLIKTRGQQVTLSCSPISGHRSVSWYQQTPGQGLQFLFEYFSETQRNKGNFPGRFSGRQFSNSRSEMNVSTLELGDSALYLCASSSLPGQGTYEQYFGPGTRLTVT.

The chain's CDR3 is CASSLQSGGSGNTQYF. Here the CDR3 DNA reads TGTGCCAGCAGCTTACAAAGCGGGGGGTCGGGAAATACGCAGTATTTT. The chain employs TRBV7-3 and TRBJ2-3; 9 bases are a match to TRBD2. Germline trimming cut 2 bases from V and 7 bases from J; bases unmatched to any gene: 10. CDR3 length: 16 amino acids. Germline CDR1 SGHTA, CDR2 FQGTGA. The full variable domain, rest sourced from reference TRBV7-3 and TRBJ2-3, is GAGVSQTPSNKVTEKGKYVELRCDPISGHTALYWYRQSLGQGPEFLIYFQGTGAADDSGLPNDRFFAVRPEGSVSTLKIQRTERGDSAVYLCASSLQSGGSGNTQYFGPGTRLTVL.

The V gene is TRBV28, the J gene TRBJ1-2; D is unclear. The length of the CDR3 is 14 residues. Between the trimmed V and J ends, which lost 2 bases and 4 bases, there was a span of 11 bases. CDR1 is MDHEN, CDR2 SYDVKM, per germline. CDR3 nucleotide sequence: TGTGCCAGCAGTTTAGTTGCCACTCCCTATGGCTACACCTTC. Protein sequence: CASSLVATPYGYTF.

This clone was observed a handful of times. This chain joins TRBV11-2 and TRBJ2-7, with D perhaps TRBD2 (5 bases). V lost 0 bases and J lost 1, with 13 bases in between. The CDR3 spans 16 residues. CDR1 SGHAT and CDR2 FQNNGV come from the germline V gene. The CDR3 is CASSLDFNRGSYEQYF. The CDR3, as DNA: TGTGCCAGCAGCTTAGATTTTAACCGGGGATCCTACGAGCAGTACTTC.

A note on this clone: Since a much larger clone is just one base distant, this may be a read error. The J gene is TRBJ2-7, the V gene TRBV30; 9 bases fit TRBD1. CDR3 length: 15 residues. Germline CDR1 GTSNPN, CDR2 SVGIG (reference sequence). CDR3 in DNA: TGTGCCCGGAGACAGACCGGGACAGGGTACAACGAGCAGTACTTC. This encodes CARRQTGTGYNEQYF.

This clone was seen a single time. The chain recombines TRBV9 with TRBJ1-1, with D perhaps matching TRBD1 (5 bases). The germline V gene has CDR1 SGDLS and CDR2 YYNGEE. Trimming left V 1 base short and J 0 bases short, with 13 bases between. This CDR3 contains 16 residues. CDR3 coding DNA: TGTGCCAGCAGCGTATCCCCGGAAGGGGTGAACACTGAAGCTTTCTTT. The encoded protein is CASSVSPEGVNTEAFF.

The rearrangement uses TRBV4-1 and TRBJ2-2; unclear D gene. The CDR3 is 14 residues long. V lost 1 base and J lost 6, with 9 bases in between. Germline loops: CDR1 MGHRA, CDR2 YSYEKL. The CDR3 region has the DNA TGCGCCAGCAGCCAAGGGCTATTCGCCGGGGAGCTGTTTTTT. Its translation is CASSQGLFAGELFF.

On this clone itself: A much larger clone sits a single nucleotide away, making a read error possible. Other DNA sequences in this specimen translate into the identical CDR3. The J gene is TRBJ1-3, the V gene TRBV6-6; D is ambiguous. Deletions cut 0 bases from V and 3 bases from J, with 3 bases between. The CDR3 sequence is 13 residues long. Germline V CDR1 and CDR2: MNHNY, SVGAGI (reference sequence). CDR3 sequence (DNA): TGTGCCAGCAGTTACTCGAGTGGAAACACCATATATTTT. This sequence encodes CASSYSSGNTIYF.

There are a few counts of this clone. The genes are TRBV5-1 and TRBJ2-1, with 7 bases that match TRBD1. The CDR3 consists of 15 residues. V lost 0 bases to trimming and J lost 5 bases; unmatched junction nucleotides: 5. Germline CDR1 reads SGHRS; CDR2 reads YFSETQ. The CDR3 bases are TGCGCCAGCAGCTTGGGGGGACAGACCAACAATGAGCAGTTCTTC. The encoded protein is CASSLGGQTNNEQFF.

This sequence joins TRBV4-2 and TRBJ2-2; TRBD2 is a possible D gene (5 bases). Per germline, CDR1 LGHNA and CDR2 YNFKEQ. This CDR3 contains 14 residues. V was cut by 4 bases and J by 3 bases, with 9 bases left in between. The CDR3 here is CASSRQRYTGELFF. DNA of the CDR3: TGTGCCAGCAGCCGTCAGCGGTACACCGGGGAGCTGTTTTTT.

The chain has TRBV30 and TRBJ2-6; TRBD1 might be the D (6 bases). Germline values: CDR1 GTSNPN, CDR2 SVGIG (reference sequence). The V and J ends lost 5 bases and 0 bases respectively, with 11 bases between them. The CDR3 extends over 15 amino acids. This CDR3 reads CAWSRDNSGANVLTF. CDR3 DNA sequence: TGTGCCTGGTCCCGGGACAACTCTGGGGCCAACGTCCTGACTTTC.

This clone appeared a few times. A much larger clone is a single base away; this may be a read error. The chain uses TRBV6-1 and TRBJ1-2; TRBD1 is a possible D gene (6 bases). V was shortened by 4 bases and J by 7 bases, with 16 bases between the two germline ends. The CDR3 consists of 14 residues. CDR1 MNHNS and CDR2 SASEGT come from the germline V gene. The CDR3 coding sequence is TGTGCCAGCAGTGGTGACAGGAGATTCTCTGGCTACACCTTC. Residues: CASSGDRRFSGYTF.

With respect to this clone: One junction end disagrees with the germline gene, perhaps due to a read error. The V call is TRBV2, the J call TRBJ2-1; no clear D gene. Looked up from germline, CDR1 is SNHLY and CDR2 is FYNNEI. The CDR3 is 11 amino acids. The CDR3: CASSQTLDAVF. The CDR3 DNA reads TGTGCCAGCAGCCAAACCCTCGACGCGGTCTTC. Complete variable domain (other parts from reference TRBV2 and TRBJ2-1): EPEVTQTPSHQVTQMGQEVILRCVPISNHLYFYWYRQILGQKVEFLVSFYNNEISEKSEIFDDQFSVERPDGSNFTLKIRSTKLEDSAMYFCASSQTLDAVFGPGTRLTVL.

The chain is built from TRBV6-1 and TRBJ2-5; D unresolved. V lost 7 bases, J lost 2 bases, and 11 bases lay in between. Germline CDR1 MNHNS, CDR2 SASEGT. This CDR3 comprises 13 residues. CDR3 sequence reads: CASTIPTQETQYF. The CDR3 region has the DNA TGTGCCAGCACAATCCCCACACAAGAGACCCAGTACTTC.

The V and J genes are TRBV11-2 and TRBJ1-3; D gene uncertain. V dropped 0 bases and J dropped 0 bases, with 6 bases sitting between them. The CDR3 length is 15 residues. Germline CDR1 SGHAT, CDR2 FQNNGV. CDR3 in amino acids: CASSLDGLSGNTIYF. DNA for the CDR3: TGTGCCAGCAGCTTAGATGGGCTCTCTGGAAACACCATATATTTT.

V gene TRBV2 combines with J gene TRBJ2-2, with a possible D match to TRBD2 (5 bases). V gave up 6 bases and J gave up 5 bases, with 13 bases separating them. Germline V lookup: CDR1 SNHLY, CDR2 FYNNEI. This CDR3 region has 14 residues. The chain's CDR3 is CASSPARETGELFF. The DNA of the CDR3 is TGTGCCAGCAGCCCTGCGAGGGAAACCGGGGAGCTGTTTTTT.

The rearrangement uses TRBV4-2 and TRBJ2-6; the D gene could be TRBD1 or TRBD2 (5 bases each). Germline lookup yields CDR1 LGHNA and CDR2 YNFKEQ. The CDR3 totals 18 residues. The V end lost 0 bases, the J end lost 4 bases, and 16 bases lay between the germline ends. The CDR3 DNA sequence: TGTGCCAGCAGCCAAGATAGGGGTGGACTCGGAGGGGCCAACGTCCTGACTTTC. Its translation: CASSQDRGGLGGANVLTF.

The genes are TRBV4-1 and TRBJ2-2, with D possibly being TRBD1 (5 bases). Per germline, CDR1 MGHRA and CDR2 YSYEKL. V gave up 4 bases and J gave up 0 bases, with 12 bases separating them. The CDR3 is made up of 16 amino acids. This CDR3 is CASSPPLRANTGELFF. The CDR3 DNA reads TGCGCCAGCAGCCCCCCGCTCAGGGCGAACACCGGGGAGCTGTTTTTT.

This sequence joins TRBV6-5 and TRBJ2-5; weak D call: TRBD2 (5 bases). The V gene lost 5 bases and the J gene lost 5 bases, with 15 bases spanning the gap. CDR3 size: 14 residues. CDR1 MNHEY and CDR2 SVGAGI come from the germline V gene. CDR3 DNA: TGTGCCAGCAGTCGCAAGCGGCCGGGGGAGACCCAGTACTTC. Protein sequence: CASSRKRPGETQYF.

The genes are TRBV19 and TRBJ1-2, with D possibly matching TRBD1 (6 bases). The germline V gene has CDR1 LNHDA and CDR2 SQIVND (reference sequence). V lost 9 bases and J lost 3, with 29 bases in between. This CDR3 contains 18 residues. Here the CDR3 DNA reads TGTGCCAGCCGGCCAGACCCCGAAGGGGGTACGTCTTACTATGGCTACACCTTC. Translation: CASRPDPEGGTSYYGYTF.

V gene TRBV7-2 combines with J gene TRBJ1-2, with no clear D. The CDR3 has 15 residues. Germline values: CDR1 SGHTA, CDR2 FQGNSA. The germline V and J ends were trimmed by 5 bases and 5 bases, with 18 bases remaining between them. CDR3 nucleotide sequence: TGTGCCAGCAGCGCCTCGAGTGGCTCTGGATATGGCTACACCTTC. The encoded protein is CASSASSGSGYGYTF.

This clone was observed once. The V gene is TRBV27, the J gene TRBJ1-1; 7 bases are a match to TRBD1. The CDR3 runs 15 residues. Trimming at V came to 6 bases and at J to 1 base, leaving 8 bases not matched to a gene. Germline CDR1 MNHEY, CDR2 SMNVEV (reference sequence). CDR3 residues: CASRTWDSRNTEAFF. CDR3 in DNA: TGTGCCAGCAGGACGTGGGACAGCAGGAACACTGAAGCTTTCTTT.

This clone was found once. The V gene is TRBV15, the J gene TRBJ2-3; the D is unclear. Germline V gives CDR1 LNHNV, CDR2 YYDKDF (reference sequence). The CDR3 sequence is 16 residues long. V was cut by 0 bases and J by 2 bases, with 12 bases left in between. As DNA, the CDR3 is TGTGCCACCAGCAGAGAGCCCAACCTGTTCACAGATACGCAGTATTTT. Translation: CATSREPNLFTDTQYF.

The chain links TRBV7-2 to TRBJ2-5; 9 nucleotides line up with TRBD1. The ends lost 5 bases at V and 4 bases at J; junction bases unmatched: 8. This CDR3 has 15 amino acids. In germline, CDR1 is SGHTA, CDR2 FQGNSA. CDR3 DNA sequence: TGTGCCAGCAGCGGACAGGGGTCATCAAGAGAGACCCAGTACTTC. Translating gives CASSGQGSSRETQYF. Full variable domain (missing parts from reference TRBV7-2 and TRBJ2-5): GAGVSQSPSNKVTEKGKDVELRCDPISGHTALYWYRQSLGQGLEFLIYFQGNSAPDKSGLPSDRFSAERTGGSVSTLTIQRTQQEDSAVYLCASSGQGSSRETQYFGPGTRLLVL.

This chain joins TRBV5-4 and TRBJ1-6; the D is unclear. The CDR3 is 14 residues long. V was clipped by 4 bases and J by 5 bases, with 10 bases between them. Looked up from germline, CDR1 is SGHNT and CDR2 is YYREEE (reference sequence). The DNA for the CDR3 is TGTGCCAGCAGCCGTCTAGAGGATAATTCACCCCTCCACTTT. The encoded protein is CASSRLEDNSPLHF.

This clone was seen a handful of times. The CDR3 sequence is CASSPTGGNYGELFF. For the CDR3, the DNA is TGTGCCAGTAGTCCAACGGGCGGCAATTACGGGGAGCTGTTTTTT. V usage is TRBV19 and J usage is TRBJ2-2; D call uncertain. V was pared by 5 bases and J by 7 bases, with 17 bases between. CDR3 length: 15 residues. The germline V gene encodes CDR1 LNHDA and CDR2 SQIVND (reference sequence). The whole variable domain, remainder taken from reference TRBV19 and TRBJ2-2, is DGGITQSPKYLFRKEGQNVTLSCEQNLNHDAMYWYRQDPGQGLRLIYYSQIVNDFQKGDIAEGYSVSREKKESFPLTVTSAQKNPTAFYLCASSPTGGNYGELFFGEGSRLTVL.

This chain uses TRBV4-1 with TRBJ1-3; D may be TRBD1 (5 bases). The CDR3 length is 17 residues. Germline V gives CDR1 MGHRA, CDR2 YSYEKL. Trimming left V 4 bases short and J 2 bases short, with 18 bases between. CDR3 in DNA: TGCGCCAGCAGCCCGCGACGGCAAGCGGGACCTGGAAACACCATATATTTT. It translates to CASSPRRQAGPGNTIYF.

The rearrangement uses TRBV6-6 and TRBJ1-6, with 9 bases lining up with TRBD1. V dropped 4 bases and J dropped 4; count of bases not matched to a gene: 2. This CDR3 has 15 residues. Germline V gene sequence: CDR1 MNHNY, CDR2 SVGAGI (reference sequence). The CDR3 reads CASSSGQGYNSPLHF. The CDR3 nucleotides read TGTGCCAGCAGTTCGGGACAGGGATATAATTCACCCCTCCACTTT.

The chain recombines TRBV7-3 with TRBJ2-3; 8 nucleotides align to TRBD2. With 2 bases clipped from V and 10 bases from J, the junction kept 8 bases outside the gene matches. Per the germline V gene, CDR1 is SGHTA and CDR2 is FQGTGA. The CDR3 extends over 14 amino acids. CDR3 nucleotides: TGTGCCAGCAGCTTAGGGACTGCGGGAGGAGCGCAGTATTTT. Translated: CASSLGTAGGAQYF.

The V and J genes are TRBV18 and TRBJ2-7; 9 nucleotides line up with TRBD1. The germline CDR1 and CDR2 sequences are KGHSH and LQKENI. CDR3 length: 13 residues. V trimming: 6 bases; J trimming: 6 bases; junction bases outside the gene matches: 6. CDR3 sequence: CASSEGQGGEQYF. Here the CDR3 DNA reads TGTGCCAGCTCGGAGGGACAGGGAGGCGAGCAGTACTTC. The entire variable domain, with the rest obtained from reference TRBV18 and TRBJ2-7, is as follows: NAGVMQNPRHLVRRRGQEARLRCSPMKGHSHVYWYRQLPEEGLKFMVYLQKENIIDESGMPKERFSAEFPKEGPSILRIQQVVRGDSAAYFCASSEGQGGEQYFGPGTRLTVT.